This entry lists 31 T cell receptor beta chains sequenced from one sample in a study of cytomegalovirus exposure and HLA in healthy donors. Amplification used 60 Vbeta primers and 13 Jbeta primers. Clones were sequenced by immunoSEQ multiplex PCR, and TCRdb holds only the in-frame ones, with some missing. The sample consists of 100,000 or so clones, 70% to 80% of them appearing once. The sequenced material came from PBMCs. These receptors came from a man aged 30-40 years in good health and CMV-seronegative.

V usage is TRBV28 and J usage is TRBJ2-1, with a weak D call TRBD1 (5 bases). V shed 4 bases and J shed 6 bases, with 10 bases lying between them. The germline V gene has CDR1 MDHEN and CDR2 SYDVKM. The length of the CDR3 is 13 residues. The CDR3 region has the DNA TGTGCCAGCAGTTACGGACACCCCAATGAGCAGTTCTTC. It specifies CASSYGHPNEQFF.

This clone was observed once. The chain joins TRBV10-3 to TRBJ1-5, with D maybe TRBD1 (6 bases). The CDR3 has 18 amino acids. V was cut by 6 bases and J by 2 bases, with 23 bases left in between. Germline V gives CDR1 ENHRY, CDR2 SYGVKD. DNA for the CDR3: TGTGCCATCAGCGACTCCCGGGGGGGCGGCCTTGGCAATCAGCCCCAGCATTTT. It encodes CAISDSRGGGLGNQPQHF.

Here the CDR3 reads CASGSPTSGSPYEQYF. CDR3 DNA: TGTGCCAGCGGCTCTCCTACTAGCGGGAGTCCCTACGAGCAGTACTTC. This chain joins TRBV28 and TRBJ2-7; 11 bases are shared with TRBD2. Germline CDR1 and CDR2: MDHEN and SYDVKM. This CDR3 spans 16 amino acids. Trimming took 8 bases from V and 2 from J; bases not matched to a gene: 11.

This clone is a singleton in its sample. For the CDR3, the DNA is TGTGCCAGTAGTTCAGGGGGCTGGGAGACCCAGTACTTC. Encoded protein: CASSSGGWETQYF. V and J are TRBV19 and TRBJ2-5; 8 bases map to TRBD1. From germline, CDR1 is LNHDA and CDR2 SQIVND (reference sequence). J lost 5 bases, V lost 5 bases, and 4 bases had no gene match. The CDR3 runs to 13 residues.

J is TRBJ2-3 and V is TRBV7-9; TRBD2 matches at 10 bases. V was clipped by 5 bases and J by 1 base; unmatched bases: 3. This CDR3 comprises 15 residues. Germline V gene lookup returns CDR1 SEHNR and CDR2 FQNEAQ (reference sequence). CDR3 sequence (DNA): TGTGCCAGCAGCACCGGGACTAGCGGCACAGATACGCAGTATTTT. Translation: CASSTGTSGTDTQYF.

V usage is TRBV10-3 and J usage is TRBJ2-7, with 8 bases lining up with TRBD2. Germline V CDR1 and CDR2: ENHRY, SYGVKD. The CDR3 runs to 13 residues. Trimming took 11 bases from V and 5 from J; bases not matched to a gene: 11. The CDR3 sequence: CASREGLANEQYF. The CDR3 nucleotides read TGTGCCTCCAGGGAAGGACTAGCCAACGAGCAGTACTTC.

Regarding this clone: The same CDR3 arises from other DNA sequences in this sample as well. The chain carries TRBV18 and TRBJ2-5, with 11 bases aligning to TRBD1. Germline V gives CDR1 KGHSH, CDR2 LQKENI. V lost 3 bases and J lost 5; bases outside the gene matches: 5. There are 15 residues in the CDR3. This chain's CDR3 is CASSPRTGGEETQYF. As DNA, the CDR3 is TGTGCCAGCTCACCGAGGACAGGGGGCGAGGAGACCCAGTACTTC.

The chain joins TRBV25-1 to TRBJ1-6; D not resolved. V lost 5 bases to trimming and J lost 9 bases, with 11 bases between them. This CDR3 contains 13 residues. In germline, CDR1 is MGHDK, CDR2 SYGVNS. This CDR3 is CASSFRNGSPLHF. The CDR3 DNA is TGTGCCAGCAGTTTCCGTAACGGTTCACCCCTCCACTTT. Full variable domain (remainder filled in from reference TRBV25-1 and TRBJ1-6): EADIYQTPRYLVIGTGKKITLECSQTMGHDKMYWYQQDPGMELHLIHYSYGVNSTEKGDLSSESTVSRIRTEHFPLTLESARPSHTSQYLCASSFRNGSPLHFGNGTRLTVT.

This chain connects TRBV7-6 to TRBJ2-1; TRBD2 matches 11 bases. The CDR3 runs 16 residues. V shed 4 bases, J shed 6 bases, and the junction held 8 bases outside the gene matches. Germline CDR1 and CDR2: SGHVS and FNYEAQ. CDR3 loop: CASSSVTSGGTNEQFF. The DNA for the CDR3 is TGTGCCAGCAGCTCTGTTACTAGCGGGGGTACCAATGAGCAGTTCTTC.

This chain links TRBV28 with TRBJ2-1; 13 nucleotides agree with TRBD2. CDR1 and CDR2 (germline): MDHEN, SYDVKM. Losses at the gene ends were 1 base for V and 10 bases for J; bases not matched to a gene: 1. This CDR3 region has 14 residues. CDR3 DNA: TGTGCCAGCAGTTTATCGACTAGCGGGAGGGAGCAGTTCTTC. This codes for CASSLSTSGREQFF.

The chain carries TRBV10-3 and TRBJ1-4; 9 positions match TRBD1. Germline CDR1 is ENHRY and CDR2 is SYGVKD. V was pared by 4 bases and J by 7 bases, with 4 bases of the junction left unmatched. The CDR3 is made up of 14 amino acids. The CDR3 here is CAISVGQGREKLFF. The CDR3 DNA is TGTGCCATCAGTGTAGGACAGGGGCGTGAAAAACTGTTTTTT.

The rearrangement joins TRBV7-3 to TRBJ2-2; D remains ambiguous. Trimming took 6 bases from V and 7 from J, leaving 12 bases between them. The CDR3 totals 13 residues. Germline V CDR1 and CDR2: SGHTA, FQGTGA. The CDR3: CASRDILGGELFF. The CDR3 nucleotides read TGTGCCAGCAGAGACATCCTGGGCGGGGAGCTGTTTTTT.

This chain connects TRBV18 to TRBJ2-7; 7 bases map to TRBD1. This CDR3 spans 13 amino acids. Trimming took 6 bases from V and 3 from J; bases not matched to a gene: 5. In germline, CDR1 is KGHSH, CDR2 LQKENI. In DNA, the CDR3 is TGTGCCAGCTCTCTCCGGGACAGCTACGAGCAGTACTTC. As protein: CASSLRDSYEQYF.

The gene calls are TRBV5-1 and TRBJ2-7; 9 positions agree with TRBD2. The CDR3 consists of 16 residues. CDR1 and CDR2 from the germline V gene are SGHRS and YFSETQ. V lost 3 bases, J lost 1 base, and 8 bases stayed unmatched. The CDR3 reads CASSWTELAGSYEQYF. CDR3 in DNA: TGCGCCAGCAGCTGGACGGAGCTAGCGGGATCCTACGAGCAGTACTTC.

This clone came up a few times. The chain is built from TRBV9 and TRBJ1-1; tentative D call: TRBD1 (5 bases). The germline CDR1 and CDR2 sequences are SGDLS and YYNGEE. The CDR3 is 13 amino acids. Trimming left V 4 bases short and J 2 bases short, with 9 bases between. CDR3 loop: CASSTTANTEAFF. CDR3 coding DNA: TGTGCCAGCAGCACGACAGCTAACACTGAAGCTTTCTTT. Full variable domain (rest looked up from reference TRBV9 and TRBJ1-1): DSGVTQTPKHLITATGQRVTLRCSPRSGDLSVYWYQQSLDQGLQFLIQYYNGEERAKGNILERFSAQQFPDLHSELNLSSLELGDSALYFCASSTTANTEAFFGQGTRLTVV.

This clone was counted a few times. This chain joins TRBV7-9 and TRBJ1-1; D is perhaps TRBD1 (6 bases). The V end was cut by 1 base, the J end by 4 bases, with 13 bases between. Germline CDR1 reads SEHNR; CDR2 reads FQNEAQ (reference sequence). The CDR3 has 15 residues. CDR3 in DNA: TGTGCCAGCAGCTTAGAGGGGGTGGCGGGCACTGAAGCTTTCTTT. Protein product: CASSLEGVAGTEAFF. The complete variable domain, with remaining parts taken from reference TRBV7-9 and TRBJ1-1, reads DTGVSQNPRHKITKRGQNVTFRCDPISEHNRLYWYRQTLGQGPEFLTYFQNEAQLEKSRLLSDRFSAERPKGSFSTLEIQRTEQGDSAMYLCASSLEGVAGTEAFFGQGTRLTVV.

The chain has TRBV5-1 and TRBJ2-7; 10 bases are shared with TRBD2. The CDR3 loop spans 14 amino acids. V dropped 4 bases and J dropped 5; count of bases not matched to a gene: 6. Germline V gene data show CDR1 as SGHRS and CDR2 as YFSETQ. The CDR3: CASSVTSGVHEQYF. The CDR3 nucleotides read TGCGCCAGCAGCGTTACTAGCGGGGTCCACGAGCAGTACTTC.

The chain joins TRBV27 to TRBJ2-5; a weak D match, TRBD2 (6 bases). Germline CDR1 MNHEY, CDR2 SMNVEV (reference sequence). The CDR3 consists of 15 residues. The ends were cut back, 4 bases at V and 5 bases at J, with 17 bases in the middle. The CDR3 sequence: CASSSSAGIMETQYF. The CDR3 DNA sequence: TGTGCCAGCAGTTCCTCCGCGGGGATTATGGAGACCCAGTACTTC.

This clone turned up a few times. The J gene is TRBJ2-1, the V gene TRBV4-3, with 11 positions matching TRBD2. The junction had 8 bases not matched to a gene; V was cut back by 0 bases and J by 10 bases. Germline loops: CDR1 LGHNA, CDR2 YSLEER. CDR3 length: 16 amino acids. The CDR3 reads CASSQDLAGGEGEQFF. In DNA form, the CDR3 reads TGCGCCAGCAGCCAAGATTTAGCGGGGGGGGAAGGAGAGCAGTTCTTC.

The CDR3 region is CASSLEGSSRRNEQFF. The CDR3 DNA sequence: TGTGCCAGCAGTTTGGAGGGCTCCTCGAGAAGAAATGAGCAGTTCTTC. The V gene is TRBV27, the J gene TRBJ2-1, with D perhaps matching TRBD2 (6 bases). Germline CDR1 MNHEY, CDR2 SMNVEV (reference sequence). This CDR3 region has 16 residues. Trimming took 3 bases from V and 7 from J, leaving 19 bases between them.

J is TRBJ2-5 and V is TRBV6-1; tentative D call: TRBD2 (7 bases). Trimming pared 6 bases from V and 7 bases from J, leaving 21 bases between. The CDR3 spans 15 residues. Germline CDR1 reads MNHNS; CDR2 reads SASEGT. The CDR3 sequence: CASRRGAQGERTQYF. The CDR3 DNA follows: TGTGCCAGCAGACGGGGGGCCCAAGGAGAACGGACCCAGTACTTC.

The genes are TRBV19 and TRBJ1-1; D not certain. From germline, CDR1 is LNHDA and CDR2 SQIVND (reference sequence). CDR3 length: 14 amino acids. Trimming stripped 3 bases from V and 4 bases from J, with 12 bases between. The CDR3 DNA follows: TGTGCCAGTAGTATTGGCCAGGCGGGCACTGAAGCTTTCTTT. This codes for CASSIGQAGTEAFF.

This clone showed up just once. J is TRBJ2-2 and V is TRBV5-4; TRBD1 aligns across 7 bases. The germline V gene encodes CDR1 SGHNT and CDR2 YYREEE (reference sequence). CDR3 size: 16 residues. The V segment lost 3 bases and the J segment 6 bases; nucleotides outside the gene matches: 11. CDR3 sequence: CASSWPTGINAGELFF. DNA for the CDR3: TGTGCCAGCAGCTGGCCGACAGGGATAAACGCCGGGGAGCTGTTTTTT.

This clone was seen a few times. The V and J genes are TRBV5-1 and TRBJ1-1, with a tentative D call TRBD1 (5 bases). CDR1 and CDR2 (germline): SGHRS, YFSETQ. V dropped 0 bases and J dropped 6 bases, with 15 bases sitting between them. The CDR3 extends over 15 amino acids. CDR3 in amino acids: CASSLGSRAAAEAFF. The CDR3 coding sequence is TGCGCCAGCAGCTTGGGAAGCAGGGCGGCCGCTGAAGCTTTCTTT.

V usage is TRBV5-6 and J usage is TRBJ1-2; 8 bases agree with TRBD1. The CDR3 is made up of 14 amino acids. The V gene's germline CDR1 is SGHDT and CDR2 YYEEEE. V shed 3 bases, J shed 5 bases, and the junction held 6 bases outside the gene matches. The CDR3, as DNA: TGTGCCAGCAGCTCGGACAGGGCTCTATATGGCTACACCTTC. It specifies CASSSDRALYGYTF.

Only one count was recorded for this clone. The chain uses TRBV19 and TRBJ2-7; 9 bases line up with TRBD2. CDR3 length equals 14 residues. In germline, CDR1 is LNHDA, CDR2 SQIVND (reference sequence). Germline trimming cut 5 bases from V and 5 bases from J; bases unmatched to any gene: 7. The CDR3 sequence: CASSLGREGHEQYF. The DNA of the CDR3 is TGTGCCAGTAGTCTTGGGCGGGAGGGCCACGAGCAGTACTTC.

This clone was detected only once. The V gene is TRBV30, the J gene TRBJ2-6; D ambiguous. The CDR3 consists of 15 residues. Trimming left V 2 bases short and J 0 bases short, with 8 bases between. Germline CDR1 reads GTSNPN; CDR2 reads SVGIG (reference sequence). CDR3 sequence (DNA): TGTGCCTGGAGTCCCCCTTCCTCTGGGGCCAACGTCCTGACTTTC. Translation gives CAWSPPSSGANVLTF.

CDR3 amino acids: CASSSGRAASLVTERQYF. The CDR3 bases are TGCGCCAGCAGCTCGGGGAGGGCGGCTTCGTTGGTAACCGAACGGCAGTACTTC. The chain links TRBV5-1 to TRBJ2-7; 7 bases line up with TRBD2. Germline V gene lookup returns CDR1 SGHRS and CDR2 YFSETQ. The CDR3 covers 18 residues. Trimming at V came to 3 bases and at J to 9 bases, leaving 24 bases not matched to a gene.

The chain uses TRBV9 and TRBJ1-2; possibly TRBD1 for D (5 bases). The CDR3 consists of 14 residues. Germline loops: CDR1 SGDLS, CDR2 YYNGEE. The V end was cut by 5 bases, the J end by 8 bases, with 19 bases between. CDR3 region: CASSAGTTAGGYTF. In nucleotides, the CDR3 is TGTGCCAGCAGTGCCGGGACGACTGCGGGAGGCTACACCTTC.

The rearrangement uses TRBV7-9 and TRBJ1-1; 8 bases line up with TRBD1. The ends lost 6 bases at V and 1 base at J; junction bases unmatched: 1. Looked up from germline, CDR1 is SEHNR and CDR2 is FQNEAQ (reference sequence). The CDR3 sequence is 13 residues long. The CDR3 DNA reads TGTGCCAGCAGGGGGACAGGGAACACTGAAGCTTTCTTT. Encoded protein: CASRGTGNTEAFF.

The V call is TRBV5-1, the J call TRBJ2-1; 8 nucleotides line up with TRBD2. Germline CDR1 SGHRS, CDR2 YFSETQ. The CDR3 spans 17 residues. V lost 0 bases, J lost 2 bases, and 7 bases stayed unmatched. The CDR3, as DNA: TGCGCCAGCAGCTTGGCCCTCAAAGCGGGGGCCTACAATGAGCAGTTCTTC. Its protein is CASSLALKAGAYNEQFF.